A selection of T cell receptor beta chains follows, all from one sample in a study of blood T cell repertoires in COVID-19. Only in-frame clones appear in the TCRdb table, and some are missing; sequencing was by immunoSEQ multiplex PCR. In the table there are around 170,000 clones, roughly nine tenths of which are singletons. The sample comprised PBMCs or T cells enriched from blood (not recorded which). The receptors derive from a woman between 45 and 60 years old who had recovered from COVID-19. The CDR3 runs from the conserved cysteine through the conserved F or W. Each record gives: D gene, clone size, V gene, J gene, CDR3 DNA, CDR3 protein. A D gene is named only where the DNA matches it firmly. For some rows the clone size is stated as once, few or many, or as a class when expanded; others skip it.

>.|.|TRBV4-1|TRBJ1-5
TGCGCCAGCAGCCAAGAGGTTGCTACAGGTAACAATCAGCCCCAGCATTTT
CASSQEVATGNNQPQHF
>TRBD2|.|TRBV7-3|TRBJ2-5
TGTGCCAGCAGCTTAACAGGACTAGAGCAAGAGACCCAGTACTTC
CASSLTGLEQETQYF
>.|.|TRBV28|TRBJ1-2
TGTGCCAGCAGTTTAGCGGCTTACTATGGCTACACCTTC
CASSLAAYYGYTF
>.|.|TRBV28|TRBJ1-1
TGTGCCAGCAGTTTAAAGCCAAGTCGTGAAGCTTTCTTT
CASSLKPSREAFF
>TRBD1|.|TRBV24-1|TRBJ2-1
TGTGCCACCAGTCGCAGTCCCGGGACAGGGGAGGGCAATGAGCAGTTCTTC
CATSRSPGTGEGNEQFF
>.|.|TRBV11-2|TRBJ1-4
TGTGCCAGCAGCCTACCCGGACAGCCTAATGAAAAACTGTTTTTT
CASSLPGQPNEKLFF
>TRBD2|.|TRBV30|TRBJ2-1
TGTGCCTGGGACCACGGCGGGAGGGCCGATGAGCAGTTCTTC
CAWDHGGRADEQFF
>TRBD2|.|TRBV5-4|TRBJ2-1
TGTGCCAGCAGCTTAGGTAGCGGGAGGGACAGGGTGCAGTTCTTC
CASSLGSGRDRVQFF
>.|.|TRBV5-1|TRBJ2-2
TGCGCCAGCAGCTTGTTCCGGGAGTCGAGCGGGGAGCTGTTTTTT
CASSLFRESSGELFF
>TRBD1|once|TRBV7-2|TRBJ1-5
TGTGCCAGCAGCCCTGACAGGGGGGGCAATCAGCCCCAGCATTTT
CASSPDRGGNQPQHF
>.|.|TRBV7-2|TRBJ1-1
TGTGCCAGCAGCACGTGGGGCATGAACACTGAAGCTTTCTTT
CASSTWGMNTEAFF
>TRBD1|few|TRBV28|TRBJ2-2
TGTGCCAGCACCCCGGACAGGGCTAACACCGGGGAGCTGTTTTTT
CASTPDRANTGELFF
>TRBD2|.|TRBV5-1|TRBJ2-1
TGCGCCAGCAGCTTGACCCGGGAGGTTTCCTACAATGAGCAGTTCTTC
CASSLTREVSYNEQFF
>.|.|TRBV19|TRBJ1-1
TGTGCCAGTAACCCGGACAGGAACACTGAAGCTTTCTTT
CASNPDRNTEAFF